This TCR beta chain was observed in a study of cytomegalovirus exposure and HLA in healthy donors. The PCR used 60 Vbeta and 13 Jbeta primers. Here immunoSEQ multiplex PCR was the method, and the copy in TCRdb shows in-frame clones only, minus some. The data hold 100,000 or so clones, with around 85% observed a single time. Whereas donors were nominally healthy upon sampling, unrecorded immune exposures were probable. The CDR3 totals 12 residues. Germline lookup yields CDR1 SNHLY and CDR2 FYNNEI. V was pared by 6 bases and J by 1 base, with 7 bases between. V is TRBV2 and J is TRBJ2-7, with D possibly TRBD1 on 5 matching bases. The TCR was taken from a man aged 40-49 years in good health and CMV-seropositive. What was sequenced was PBMCs. The CDR3 reads CASRDNSYEQYF. CDR3 bases: TGTGCCAGCAGGGACAATTCCTACGAGCAGTACTTC.